The clone carrying this TCR beta chain appeared many times. What it binds is unknown. This entry is derived from a study of blood T cells in healthy people across ages. Study context: Template switching caught about one barcoded beta molecule for each two T cells. General observations from the study: Researchers said unsorted PBMCs prevented a conclusive naive versus antigen-experienced comparison.

This CDR3 comprises 13 residues. The V gene's germline CDR1 is PRHDT and CDR2 FYEKMQ (reference sequence). V lost 3 bases, J lost 1 base, and 6 bases lay in between. A second about 6 to 12 cycle PCR used barcoded and J-beta primers. Template switching added a 12-random-nucleotide identifier to every cDNA molecule. One entry per CDR3 protein results from TCRdb running MiXCR on the 5' RACE reads. The table shows approximately 810,000 distinct CDR3 sequences, with under 35% occurring only once. Each individual donor underwent a draw of around 9.8 milliliters of peripheral blood. This clonotype was sampled from an elderly woman in good health. The rearrangement links TRBV13 to TRBJ2-5, with no clear D. The material sequenced was blood. The CDR3 DNA reads TGTGCCAGCAGCTTCGGGTTCCAAGAGACCCAGTACTTC. This codes for CASSFGFQETQYF. The full variable domain, rest sourced from reference TRBV13 and TRBJ2-5, is AAGVIQSPRHLIKEKRETATLKCYPIPRHDTVYWYQQGPGQDPQFLISFYEKMQSDKGSIPDRFSAQQFSDYHSELNMSSLELGDSALYFCASSFGFQETQYFGPGTRLLVL.